This T cell receptor (beta chain) was recorded in a study of shared clonotypes between healthy human individuals. Study details: CD4 naive and memory got three plates each, CD8 naive two, CD8 memory one.

The CDR3 length is 13 residues. Trimming cost V 4 bases and J 4 bases, with 11 bases left between them. CDR1 and CDR2 from the germline V gene are SGHKS and YYEKEE (reference sequence). Points on this clone: No antigen is known for it.

The assay was immunoSEQ multiplex PCR, and TCRdb's table has in-frame clones only and misses some. Seen here are under 1 million clones, approximately 96% observed once, and the top ten hold roughly 0.23%. The naive CD8 population came from CD45RO-negative cells selected for CCR7, without terminally differentiated effector memory CD45RA+ cells. The donor cohort consisted entirely of Caucasian adults residing in Nashville, Tennessee. General observations from the study: Compared with clonotypes that all four donors shared, non-shared clonotypes had lower generation probabilities. Sampling covered nothing but blood. Tissue TCR repertoires likely differ from those found in blood.

This sequence joins TRBV5-5 and TRBJ1-2, with unresolved D. Sequenced material: naive CD8+ T cells sorted from blood. This clonotype was sampled from a man between 25 and 39 years old in good health. CDR3 DNA: TGTGCCAGCAGCCACGATACCATCTATGGCTACACCTTC. Its translation: CASSHDTIYGYTF.